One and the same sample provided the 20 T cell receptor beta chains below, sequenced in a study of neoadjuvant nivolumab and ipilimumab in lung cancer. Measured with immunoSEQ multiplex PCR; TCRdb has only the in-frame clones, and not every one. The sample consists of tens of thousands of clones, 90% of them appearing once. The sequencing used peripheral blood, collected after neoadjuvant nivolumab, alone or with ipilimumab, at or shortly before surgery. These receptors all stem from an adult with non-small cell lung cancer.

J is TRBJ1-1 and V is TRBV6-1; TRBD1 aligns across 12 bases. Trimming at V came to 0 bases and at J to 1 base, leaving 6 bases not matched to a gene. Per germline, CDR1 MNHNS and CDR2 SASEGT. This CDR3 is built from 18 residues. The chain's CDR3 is CASSEALRGQGANTEAFF. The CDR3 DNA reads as TGTGCCAGCAGTGAAGCGCTTCGGGGACAGGGGGCGAACACTGAAGCTTTCTTT.

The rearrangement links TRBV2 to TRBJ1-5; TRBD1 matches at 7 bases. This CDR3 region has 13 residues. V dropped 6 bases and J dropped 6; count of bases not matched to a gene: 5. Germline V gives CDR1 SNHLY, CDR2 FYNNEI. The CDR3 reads CASRPDRAQPQHF. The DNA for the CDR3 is TGTGCCAGCAGGCCAGACAGGGCTCAGCCCCAGCATTTT.

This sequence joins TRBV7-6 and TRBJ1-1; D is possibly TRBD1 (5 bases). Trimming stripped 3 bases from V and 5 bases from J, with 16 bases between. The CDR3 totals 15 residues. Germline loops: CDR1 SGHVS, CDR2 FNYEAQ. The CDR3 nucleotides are TGTGCCAGCAGCTTTACCCTTGGGGCGGGGACTGAAGCTTTCTTT. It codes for CASSFTLGAGTEAFF.

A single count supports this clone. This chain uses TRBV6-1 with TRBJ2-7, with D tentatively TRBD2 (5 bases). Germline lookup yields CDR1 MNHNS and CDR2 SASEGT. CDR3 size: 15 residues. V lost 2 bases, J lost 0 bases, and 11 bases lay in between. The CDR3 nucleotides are TGTGCCAGCAGTGAAACCCGGGGAGTCTCCTACGAGCAGTACTTC. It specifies CASSETRGVSYEQYF.

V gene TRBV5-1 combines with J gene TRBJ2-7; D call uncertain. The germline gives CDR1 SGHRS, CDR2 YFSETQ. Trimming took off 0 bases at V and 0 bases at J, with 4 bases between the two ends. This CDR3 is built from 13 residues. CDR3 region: CASSLGHSYEQYF. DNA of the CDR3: TGCGCCAGCAGCTTGGGACACTCCTACGAGCAGTACTTC.

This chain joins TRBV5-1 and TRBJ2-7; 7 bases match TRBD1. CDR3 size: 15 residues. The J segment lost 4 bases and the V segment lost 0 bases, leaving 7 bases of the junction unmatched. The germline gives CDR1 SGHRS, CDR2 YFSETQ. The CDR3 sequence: CASSLEQGVKYEQYF. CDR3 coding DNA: TGCGCCAGCAGCTTGGAGCAGGGGGTTAAGTACGAGCAGTACTTC.

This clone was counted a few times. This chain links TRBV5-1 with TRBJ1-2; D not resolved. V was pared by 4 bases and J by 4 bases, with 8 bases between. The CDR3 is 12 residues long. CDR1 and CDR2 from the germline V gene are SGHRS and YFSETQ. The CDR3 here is CASSTDSYGYTF. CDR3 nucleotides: TGCGCCAGCAGCACAGACTCCTATGGCTACACCTTC.

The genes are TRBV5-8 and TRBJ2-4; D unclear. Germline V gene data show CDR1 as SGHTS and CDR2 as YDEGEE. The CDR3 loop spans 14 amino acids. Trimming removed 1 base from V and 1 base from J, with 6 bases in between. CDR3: CASSLMDAKNIQYF. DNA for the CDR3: TGTGCCAGCAGCTTGATGGACGCCAAAAACATTCAGTACTTC. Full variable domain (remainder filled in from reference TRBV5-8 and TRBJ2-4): EAGVTQSPTHLIKTRGQQATLRCSPISGHTSVYWYQQALGLGLQFLLWYDEGEERNRGNFPPRFSGRQFPNYSSELNVNALELEDSALYLCASSLMDAKNIQYFGAGTRLSVL.

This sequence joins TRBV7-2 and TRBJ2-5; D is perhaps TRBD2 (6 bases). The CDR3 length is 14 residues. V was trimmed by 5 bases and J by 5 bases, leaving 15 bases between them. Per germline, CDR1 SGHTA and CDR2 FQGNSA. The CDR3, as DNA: TGTGCCAGCAGCAGGAGGGCCTCGGGGGAGACCCAGTACTTC. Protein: CASSRRASGETQYF.

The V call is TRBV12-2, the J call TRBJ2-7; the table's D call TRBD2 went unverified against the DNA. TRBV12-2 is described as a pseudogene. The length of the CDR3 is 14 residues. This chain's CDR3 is CASRPGFEVREQYF. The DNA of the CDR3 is TGTGCAAGTCGCCCCGGCTTTGAGGTTCGGGAGCAGTACTTC.

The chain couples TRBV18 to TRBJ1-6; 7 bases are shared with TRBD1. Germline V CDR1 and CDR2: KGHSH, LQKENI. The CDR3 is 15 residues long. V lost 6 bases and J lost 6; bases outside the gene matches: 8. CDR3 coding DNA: TGTGCCAGCTCCCCAGAAGGGGGCCGTAATTCACCCCTCCACTTT. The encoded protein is CASSPEGGRNSPLHF.

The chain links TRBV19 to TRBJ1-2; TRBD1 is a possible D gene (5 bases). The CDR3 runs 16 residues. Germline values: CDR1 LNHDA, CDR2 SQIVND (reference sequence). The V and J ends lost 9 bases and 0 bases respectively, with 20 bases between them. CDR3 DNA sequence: TGTGCCAGCACCCGGGGGTCAGGGCCAACTAACTATGGCTACACCTTC. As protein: CASTRGSGPTNYGYTF.

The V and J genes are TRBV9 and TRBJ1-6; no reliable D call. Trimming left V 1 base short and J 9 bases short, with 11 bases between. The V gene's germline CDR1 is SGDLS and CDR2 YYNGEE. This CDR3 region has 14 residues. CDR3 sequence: CASSVRWESSPLHF. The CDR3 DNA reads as TGTGCCAGCAGCGTACGTTGGGAGTCTTCACCCCTCCACTTT.

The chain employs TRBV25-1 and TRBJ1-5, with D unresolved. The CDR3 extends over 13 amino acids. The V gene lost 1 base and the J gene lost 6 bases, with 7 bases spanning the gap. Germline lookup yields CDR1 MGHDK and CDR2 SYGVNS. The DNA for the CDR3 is TGTGCCAGCAGTGAATTAAACGGTCAGCCCCAGCATTTT. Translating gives CASSELNGQPQHF.

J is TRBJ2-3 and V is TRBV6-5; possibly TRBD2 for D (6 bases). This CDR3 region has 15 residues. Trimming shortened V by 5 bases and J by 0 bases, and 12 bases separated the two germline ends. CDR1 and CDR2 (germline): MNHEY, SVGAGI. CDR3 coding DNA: TGTGCCAGCAGTCTCGGTGGGACTAGCACAGATACGCAGTATTTT. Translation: CASSLGGTSTDTQYF.

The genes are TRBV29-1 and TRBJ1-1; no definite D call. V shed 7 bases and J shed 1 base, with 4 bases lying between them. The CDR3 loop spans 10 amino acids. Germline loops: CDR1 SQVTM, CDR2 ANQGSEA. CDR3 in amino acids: CSARNTEAFF. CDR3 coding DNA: TGCAGCGCGCGGAACACTGAAGCTTTCTTT.

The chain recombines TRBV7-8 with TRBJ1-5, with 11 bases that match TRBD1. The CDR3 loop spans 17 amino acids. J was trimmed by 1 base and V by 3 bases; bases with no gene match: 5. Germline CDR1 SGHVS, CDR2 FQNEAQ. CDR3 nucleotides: TGTGCCAGCAGCTTCCGGGACAGGGGGATAAGCAATCAGCCCCAGCATTTT. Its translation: CASSFRDRGISNQPQHF.

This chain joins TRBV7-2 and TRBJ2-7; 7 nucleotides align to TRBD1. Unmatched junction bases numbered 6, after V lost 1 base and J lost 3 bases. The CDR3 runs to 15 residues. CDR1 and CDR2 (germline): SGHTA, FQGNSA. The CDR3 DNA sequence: TGTGCCAGCAGCTTAGTAGGGGGCGCACGCTACGAGCAGTACTTC. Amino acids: CASSLVGGARYEQYF.

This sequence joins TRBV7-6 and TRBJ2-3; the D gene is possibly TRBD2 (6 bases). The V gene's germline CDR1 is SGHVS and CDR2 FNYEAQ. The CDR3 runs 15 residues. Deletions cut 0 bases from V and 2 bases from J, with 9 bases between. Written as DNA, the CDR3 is TGTGCCAGCAGCTTAGCGGGGGGAACCACAGATACGCAGTATTTT. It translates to CASSLAGGTTDTQYF. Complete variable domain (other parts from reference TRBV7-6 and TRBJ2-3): GAGVSQSPRYKVTKRGQDVALRCDPISGHVSLYWYRQALGQGPEFLTYFNYEAQQDKSGLPNDRFSAERPEGSISTLTIQRTEQRDSAMYRCASSLAGGTTDTQYFGPGTRLTVL.

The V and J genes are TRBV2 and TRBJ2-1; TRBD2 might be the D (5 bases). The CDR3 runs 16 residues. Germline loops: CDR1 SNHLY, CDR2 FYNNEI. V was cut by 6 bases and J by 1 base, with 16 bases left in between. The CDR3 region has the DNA TGTGCCAGCAGCCCAATGACGGGATGGTCCTACAATGAGCAGTTCTTC. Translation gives CASSPMTGWSYNEQFF.